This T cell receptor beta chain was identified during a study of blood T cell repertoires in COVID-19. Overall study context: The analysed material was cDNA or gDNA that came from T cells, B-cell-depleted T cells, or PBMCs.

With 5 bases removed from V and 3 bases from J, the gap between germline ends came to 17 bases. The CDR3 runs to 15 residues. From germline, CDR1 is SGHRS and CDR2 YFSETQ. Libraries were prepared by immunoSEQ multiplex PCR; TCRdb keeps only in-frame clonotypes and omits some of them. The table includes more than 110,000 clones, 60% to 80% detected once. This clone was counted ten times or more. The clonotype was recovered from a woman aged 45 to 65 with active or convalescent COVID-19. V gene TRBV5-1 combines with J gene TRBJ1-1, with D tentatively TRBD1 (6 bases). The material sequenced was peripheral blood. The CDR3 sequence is CASSQILTGHTEAFF. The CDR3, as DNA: TGCGCCAGCAGTCAGATACTCACAGGGCACACTGAAGCTTTCTTT. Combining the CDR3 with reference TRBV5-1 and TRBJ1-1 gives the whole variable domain KAGVTQTPRYLIKTRGQQVTLSCSPISGHRSVSWYQQTPGQGLQFLFEYFSETQRNKGNFPGRFSGRQFSNSRSEMNVSTLELGDSALYLCASSQILTGHTEAFFGQGTRLTVV.